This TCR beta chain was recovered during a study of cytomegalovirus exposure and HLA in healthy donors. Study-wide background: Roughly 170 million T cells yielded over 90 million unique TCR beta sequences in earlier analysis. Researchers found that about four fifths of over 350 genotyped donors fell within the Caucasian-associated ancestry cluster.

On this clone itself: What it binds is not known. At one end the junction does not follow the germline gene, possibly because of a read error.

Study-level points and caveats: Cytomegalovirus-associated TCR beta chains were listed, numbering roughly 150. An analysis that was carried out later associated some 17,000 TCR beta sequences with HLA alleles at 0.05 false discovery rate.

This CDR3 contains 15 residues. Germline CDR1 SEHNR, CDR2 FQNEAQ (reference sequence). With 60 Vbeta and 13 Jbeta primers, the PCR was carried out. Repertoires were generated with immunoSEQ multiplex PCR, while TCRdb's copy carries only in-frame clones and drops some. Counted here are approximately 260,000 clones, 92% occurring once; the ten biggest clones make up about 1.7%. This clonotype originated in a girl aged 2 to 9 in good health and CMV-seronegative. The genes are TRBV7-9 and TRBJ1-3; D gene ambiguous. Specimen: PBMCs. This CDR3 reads CSSIPRGGSGNTIYF. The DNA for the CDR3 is TGTTCCAGCATCCCGCGGGGAGGATCTGGAAACACCATATATTTT.